Listed here are 28 T cell receptor beta chains from one sample, sequenced in a study of cytomegalovirus exposure and HLA in healthy donors. The PCR was carried out with 60 Vbeta primers and 13 Jbeta primers. Assay used: immunoSEQ multiplex PCR; TCRdb lists only in-frame clones, some missing. The data show approximately 200,000 clones, about 80% seen once. Sample: PBMCs. Every receptor here comes from a man between 18 and 35 years old in good health and CMV-seronegative.

J is TRBJ1-2 and V is TRBV15; maybe TRBD1 (6 bases). This CDR3 contains 16 residues. In germline, CDR1 is LNHNV, CDR2 YYDKDF (reference sequence). V lost 3 bases, J lost 3 bases, and 17 bases lay in between. In nucleotides, the CDR3 is TGTGCCACCAGCAGTTCCCTAGGGGGAGGGGACTATGGCTACACCTTC. Translated, it gives CATSSSLGGGDYGYTF.

J is TRBJ1-1 and V is TRBV5-1, with TRBD1 matching 7 bases. CDR3 length: 15 residues. V lost 4 bases to trimming and J lost 4 bases; unmatched junction nucleotides: 10. The germline gives CDR1 SGHRS, CDR2 YFSETQ. The DNA for the CDR3 is TGCGCCAGCAGCCGCGAGACAGGGTGGTTCACTGAAGCTTTCTTT. Amino acids: CASSRETGWFTEAFF.

This rearrangement joins TRBV30 to TRBJ2-1; 9 bases agree with TRBD2. The junction had 0 bases not matched to a gene; V was cut back by 0 bases and J by 0 bases. Germline values: CDR1 GTSNPN, CDR2 SVGIG (reference sequence). The CDR3 is 15 residues long. The CDR3 region has the DNA TGTGCCTGGAGTGTGACTAGCGGCTCCTACAATGAGCAGTTCTTC. Protein product: CAWSVTSGSYNEQFF.

The chain recombines TRBV11-3 with TRBJ2-1; tentative D call: TRBD2 (7 bases). Germline V lookup: CDR1 SGHNT, CDR2 YENEEA. Trimming removed 4 bases from V and 9 bases from J, with 22 bases in between. This CDR3 has 16 amino acids. The CDR3 is CASSSDGGAGKGEQFF. The CDR3, as DNA: TGTGCCAGCAGCTCCGATGGGGGGGCAGGGAAGGGTGAGCAGTTCTTC.

Concerning this clone itself: An end of the junction does not agree with germline; a read error may underlie this. V gene TRBV18 combines with J gene TRBJ2-5; tentatively, D is TRBD1 (6 bases). Per the germline V gene, CDR1 is KGHSH and CDR2 is LQKENI. The CDR3 is 15 amino acids. The CDR3 sequence is CASSPRDTIQETQYF. The CDR3 coding sequence is TGTGCCAGCTCCCCACGGGACACCATACAAGAGACCCAGTACTTC.

J is TRBJ1-5 and V is TRBV30, with 7 bases aligning to TRBD1. The V and J ends lost 2 bases and 7 bases, in that order; junction bases with no gene match: 5. The germline CDR1 and CDR2 sequences are GTSNPN and SVGIG (reference sequence). The CDR3 is made up of 13 amino acids. The CDR3 sequence: CAWSYRGTQPQHF. The CDR3 region has the DNA TGTGCCTGGAGTTACAGGGGTACCCAGCCCCAGCATTTT. Full variable domain (remainder filled in from reference TRBV30 and TRBJ1-5): SQTIHQWPATLVQPVGSPLSLECTVEGTSNPNLYWYRQAAGRGLQLLFYSVGIGQISSEVPQNLSASRPQDRQFILSSKKLLLSDSGFYLCAWSYRGTQPQHFGDGTRLSIL.

The V and J genes are TRBV4-3 and TRBJ2-7; no clear D. V was clipped by 0 bases and J by 1 base, with 7 bases between them. Germline CDR1 is LGHNA and CDR2 is YSLEER. There are 14 residues in the CDR3. The chain's CDR3 is CASSQDWQSYEQYF. The CDR3 DNA follows: TGCGCCAGCAGCCAAGATTGGCAGTCCTACGAGCAGTACTTC.

The V and J genes are TRBV27 and TRBJ1-4, with D possibly matching TRBD1 (6 bases). Trimming removed 6 bases from V and 6 bases from J, with 14 bases in between. The CDR3 is 14 amino acids. Germline V lookup: CDR1 MNHEY, CDR2 SMNVEV (reference sequence). CDR3 region: CASRIGRGDEKLFF. The CDR3, as DNA: TGTGCCAGCAGGATCGGCAGGGGTGATGAAAAACTGTTTTTT.

This chain joins TRBV7-9 and TRBJ1-4, with D perhaps TRBD1 (6 bases). The CDR3 sequence is 14 residues long. Germline CDR1 and CDR2: SEHNR and FQNEAQ (reference sequence). V gave up 5 bases and J gave up 5 bases, with 12 bases separating them. The CDR3, as DNA: TGTGCCAGCAGCCCTATGGACAGAAATGAAAAACTGTTTTTT. Its protein product is CASSPMDRNEKLFF.

This clone has a single count. The chain is built from TRBV19 and TRBJ1-6; maybe TRBD1 (5 bases). There are 14 residues in the CDR3. Germline V gene data show CDR1 as LNHDA and CDR2 as SQIVND (reference sequence). Deletions cut 5 bases from V and 8 bases from J, with 13 bases between. The CDR3 sequence is CASSSSDNYSPLHF. DNA of the CDR3: TGTGCCAGTAGTTCCTCGGACAACTATTCACCCCTCCACTTT. Combining the CDR3 with reference TRBV19 and TRBJ1-6 gives the whole variable domain DGGITQSPKYLFRKEGQNVTLSCEQNLNHDAMYWYRQDPGQGLRLIYYSQIVNDFQKGDIAEGYSVSREKKESFPLTVTSAQKNPTAFYLCASSSSDNYSPLHFGNGTRLTVT.

V gene TRBV19 combines with J gene TRBJ2-1; D may be TRBD1 (6 bases). Germline V lookup: CDR1 LNHDA, CDR2 SQIVND (reference sequence). V lost 4 bases, J lost 9 bases, and 16 bases lay in between. There are 14 residues in the CDR3. The CDR3 spells CASSTTGGLAEQFF. CDR3 DNA sequence: TGTGCCAGTAGTACGACAGGAGGCCTGGCTGAGCAGTTCTTC.

This clone was counted once. The chain uses TRBV5-1 and TRBJ2-7; 7 positions agree with TRBD1. The germline V gene has CDR1 SGHRS and CDR2 YFSETQ. The CDR3 runs to 15 residues. Trimming at V came to 4 bases and at J to 0 bases, leaving 7 bases not matched to a gene. Here the CDR3 reads CASSPRGPSSYEQYF. CDR3 sequence (DNA): TGCGCCAGCAGCCCTAGGGGGCCCAGCTCCTACGAGCAGTACTTC.

This chain joins TRBV7-3 and TRBJ2-3; 16 positions match TRBD2. The CDR3 has 19 amino acids. Germline CDR1 and CDR2: SGHTA and FQGTGA. V lost 1 base, J lost 4 bases, and 8 bases stayed unmatched. CDR3 DNA: TGTGCCAGCAGCTTAAAGAGGGGACTAGCGGGGGGGCACTCAGATACGCAGTATTTT. Its translation: CASSLKRGLAGGHSDTQYF.

The genes are TRBV5-1 and TRBJ2-2, with TRBD1 matching over 7 bases. J was trimmed by 4 bases and V by 4 bases; bases with no gene match: 4. There are 14 residues in the CDR3. Germline V lookup: CDR1 SGHRS, CDR2 YFSETQ. The CDR3 region is CASSAGQVTGELFF. CDR3 coding DNA: TGCGCCAGCAGCGCCGGACAGGTCACCGGGGAGCTGTTTTTT.

The rearrangement uses TRBV18 and TRBJ2-7; 8 bases align to TRBD1. J lost 3 bases, V lost 5 bases, and 6 bases had no gene match. Looked up from germline, CDR1 is KGHSH and CDR2 is LQKENI. The CDR3 extends over 14 amino acids. CDR3 sequence (DNA): TGTGCCAGCTCAGTCCCTGGACAGGGCTACGAGCAGTACTTC. Amino acids: CASSVPGQGYEQYF.

The chain is built from TRBV30 and TRBJ2-1; 9 bases fit TRBD1. Germline assignment: CDR1 GTSNPN and CDR2 SVGIG (reference sequence). The CDR3 sequence is 16 residues long. With 1 base clipped from V and 9 bases from J, the junction kept 13 bases outside the gene matches. The CDR3 is CAWSGVGTGKMGEQFF. The CDR3 DNA reads TGTGCCTGGAGTGGGGTAGGGACAGGGAAAATGGGTGAGCAGTTCTTC.

The chain is built from TRBV5-4 and TRBJ2-3, with D hard to call. Germline V lookup: CDR1 SGHNT, CDR2 YYREEE (reference sequence). V lost 6 bases to trimming and J lost 1 base, with 12 bases between them. The CDR3 runs to 14 residues. CDR3 DNA: TGTGCCAGCACCCGAGAGACACGCACAGATACGCAGTATTTT. Its protein product is CASTRETRTDTQYF.

The table lists this clone with a few counts. The chain recombines TRBV6-4 with TRBJ1-2, with a weak D call TRBD1 (6 bases). CDR1 and CDR2 from the germline V gene are MRHNA and SNTAGT. V gave up 2 bases and J gave up 3 bases, with 10 bases separating them. The CDR3 length is 14 residues. The CDR3 spells CASSDEAGDYGYTF. CDR3 sequence (DNA): TGTGCCAGCAGTGACGAGGCAGGGGACTATGGCTACACCTTC.

The rearrangement joins TRBV11-2 to TRBJ2-5; 7 bases align to TRBD2. With 5 bases clipped from V and 5 bases from J, the junction kept 20 bases outside the gene matches. Germline loops: CDR1 SGHAT, CDR2 FQNNGV. The CDR3 is 18 residues long. The CDR3 coding sequence is TGTGCCAGCAGCAGTCCTCGGGACTATCTACAAAAAGGGGAGACCCAGTACTTC. Amino acids: CASSSPRDYLQKGETQYF.

The chain uses TRBV28 and TRBJ2-3; TRBD2 might be the D (8 bases). CDR3 size: 19 residues. V lost 5 bases to trimming and J lost 2 bases, with 26 bases between them. Per germline, CDR1 MDHEN and CDR2 SYDVKM. CDR3: CASSPPGGTTSDYTDTQYF. The CDR3 DNA follows: TGTGCCAGCAGTCCCCCAGGGGGAACGACTAGCGACTACACAGATACGCAGTATTTT. Variable domain in full (rest from reference TRBV28 and TRBJ2-3): DVKVTQSSRYLVKRTGEKVFLECVQDMDHENMFWYRQDPGLGLRLIYFSYDVKMKEKGDIPEGYSVSREKKERFSLILESASTNQTSMYLCASSPPGGTTSDYTDTQYFGPGTRLTVL.

The chain carries TRBV9 and TRBJ2-3, with a weak D call TRBD1 (5 bases). The CDR3 has 15 residues. Germline values: CDR1 SGDLS, CDR2 YYNGEE. The ends were cut back, 6 bases at V and 4 bases at J, with 18 bases in the middle. CDR3 nucleotide sequence: TGTGCCAGCACCCTTATTACAGGAGATGCAGATACGCAGTATTTT. Its protein product is CASTLITGDADTQYF.

This chain joins TRBV4-1 and TRBJ1-2; no clear D gene. The V end lost 0 bases, the J end lost 5 bases, and 10 bases lay between the germline ends. Germline assignment: CDR1 MGHRA and CDR2 YSYEKL. The CDR3 consists of 14 residues. CDR3 sequence (DNA): TGCGCCAGCAGCCAAGAGGTATCGAGGTATGGCTACACCTTC. Amino acid sequence: CASSQEVSRYGYTF.

This clone was counted between two and nine times. This chain connects TRBV5-1 to TRBJ2-1; TRBD2 aligns across 12 bases. This CDR3 is built from 18 residues. Germline CDR1 reads SGHRS; CDR2 reads YFSETQ. V lost 7 bases to trimming and J lost 0 bases; unmatched junction nucleotides: 11. CDR3 sequence reads: CASRLTSGGSSSYNEQFF. The CDR3 bases are TGCGCCAGCCGTTTGACTAGCGGGGGTTCCTCCTCCTACAATGAGCAGTTCTTC.

The gene calls are TRBV5-4 and TRBJ1-2, with D tentatively TRBD1 (6 bases). The germline gives CDR1 SGHNT, CDR2 YYREEE (reference sequence). The CDR3 sequence is 18 residues long. The ends were cut back, 4 bases at V and 0 bases at J, with 22 bases in the middle. As DNA, the CDR3 is TGTGCCAGCAGCCCGGGGGGGTATGGGGGGCTGGCTAACTATGGCTACACCTTC. Translating gives CASSPGGYGGLANYGYTF.

The chain employs TRBV5-4 and TRBJ2-2, with D perhaps matching TRBD1 (6 bases). The V gene's germline CDR1 is SGHNT and CDR2 YYREEE (reference sequence). The CDR3 runs to 15 residues. V was clipped by 1 base and J by 6 bases, with 13 bases between them. The CDR3 sequence: CASSLKGGTAGELFF. The CDR3 nucleotides are TGTGCCAGCAGCTTGAAAGGGGGAACGGCCGGGGAGCTGTTTTTT.

The chain recombines TRBV5-5 with TRBJ2-2, with 14 bases that match TRBD2. This CDR3 region has 17 residues. The ends lost 2 bases at V and 5 bases at J; junction bases unmatched: 5. Germline V gene data show CDR1 as SGHKS and CDR2 as YYEKEE (reference sequence). CDR3 loop: CASSLPTSGGATGELFF. CDR3 nucleotide sequence: TGTGCCAGCAGCTTACCGACTAGCGGGGGGGCAACCGGGGAGCTGTTTTTT.

The chain is built from TRBV11-2 and TRBJ2-5, with a possible D match to TRBD2 (6 bases). The CDR3 is 14 residues long. Deletions cut 5 bases from V and 2 bases from J, with 12 bases between. Germline loops: CDR1 SGHAT, CDR2 FQNNGV. CDR3 in amino acids: CASSLGTVQETQYF. The DNA for the CDR3 is TGTGCCAGCAGCCTCGGGACTGTTCAAGAGACCCAGTACTTC.

The V gene is TRBV27, the J gene TRBJ2-3; 14 bases are shared with TRBD2. The germline V gene has CDR1 MNHEY and CDR2 SMNVEV (reference sequence). There are 18 residues in the CDR3. J lost 2 bases, V lost 2 bases, and 6 bases had no gene match. The CDR3 here is CASSLAGLAGVNTDTQYF. The CDR3 nucleotides are TGTGCCAGCAGTTTAGCGGGACTAGCGGGGGTTAACACAGATACGCAGTATTTT.